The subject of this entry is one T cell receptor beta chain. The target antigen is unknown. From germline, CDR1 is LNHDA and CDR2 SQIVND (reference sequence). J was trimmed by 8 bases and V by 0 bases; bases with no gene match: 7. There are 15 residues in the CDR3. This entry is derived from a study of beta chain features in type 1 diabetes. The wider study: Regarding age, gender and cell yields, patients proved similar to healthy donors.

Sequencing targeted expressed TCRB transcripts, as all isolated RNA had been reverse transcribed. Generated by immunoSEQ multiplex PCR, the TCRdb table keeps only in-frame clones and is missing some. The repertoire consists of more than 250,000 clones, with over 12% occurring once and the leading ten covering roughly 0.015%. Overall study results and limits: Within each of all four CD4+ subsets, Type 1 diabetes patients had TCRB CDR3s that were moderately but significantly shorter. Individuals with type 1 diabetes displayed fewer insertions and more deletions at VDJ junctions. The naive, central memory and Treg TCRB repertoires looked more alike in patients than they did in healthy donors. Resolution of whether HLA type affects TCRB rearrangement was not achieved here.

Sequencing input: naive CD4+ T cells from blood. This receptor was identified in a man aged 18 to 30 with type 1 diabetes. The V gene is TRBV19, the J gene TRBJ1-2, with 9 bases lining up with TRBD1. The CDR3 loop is CASSIDRGTGSGYTF. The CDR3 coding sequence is TGTGCCAGTAGTATAGATCGCGGGACAGGGAGCGGCTACACCTTC.